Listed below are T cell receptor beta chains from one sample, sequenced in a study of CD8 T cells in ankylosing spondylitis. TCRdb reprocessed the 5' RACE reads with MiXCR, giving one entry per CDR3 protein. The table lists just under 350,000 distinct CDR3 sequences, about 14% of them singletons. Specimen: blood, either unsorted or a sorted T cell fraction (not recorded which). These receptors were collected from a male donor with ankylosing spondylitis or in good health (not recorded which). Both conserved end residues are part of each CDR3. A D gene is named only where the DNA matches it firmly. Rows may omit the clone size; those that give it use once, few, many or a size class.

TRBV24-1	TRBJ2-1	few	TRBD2	CATSDTGTSGKSYNEQFF	TGTGCCACCAGTGATACCGGGACTAGCGGGAAGTCCTACAATGAGCAGTTCTTC
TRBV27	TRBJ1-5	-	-	CASRNRANNQPQHF	TGTGCCAGCAGGAACAGGGCTAACAATCAGCCCCAGCATTTT
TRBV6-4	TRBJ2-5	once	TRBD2	CASSNSGGATSGHQETQYF	TGTGCCAGCAGTAACTCAGGGGGGGCCACTAGCGGGCACCAAGAGACCCAGTACTTC
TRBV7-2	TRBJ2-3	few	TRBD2	CASSPEGRGGKDTQYF	TGTGCCAGCAGCCCCGAGGGGCGGGGGGGAAAAGATACGCAGTATTTT
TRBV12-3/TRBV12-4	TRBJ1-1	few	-	CASSRVRTEAFF	TGTGCCAGCAGCAGGGTCCGAACTGAAGCTTTCTTT
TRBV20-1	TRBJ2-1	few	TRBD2	CSVHKRLRGSSYNEQFF	TGCAGTGTTCATAAACGTTTGCGGGGGAGCTCCTACAATGAGCAGTTCTTC
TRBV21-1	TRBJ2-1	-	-	CASSSGDRGVANEQFF	TGTGCCAGCAGCTCAGGGGACAGGGGAGTAGCCAATGAGCAGTTCTTC
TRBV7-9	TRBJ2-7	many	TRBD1	CASSFDGTGPYEQYF	TGTGCCAGCAGCTTTGACGGGACAGGGCCCTACGAGCAGTACTTC
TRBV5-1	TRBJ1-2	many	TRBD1	CASSYLTYPRSDRSYGYTF	TGCGCCAGCAGCTACCTCACTTACCCCCGATCGGACAGGAGCTATGGCTACACCTTC
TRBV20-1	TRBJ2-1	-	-	CSASGRGRAGVHEQFF	TGCAGTGCTAGTGGGCGGGGGCGCGCTGGCGTACATGAGCAGTTCTTC
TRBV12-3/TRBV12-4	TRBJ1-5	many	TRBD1	CASRRQGDQPQHF	TGTGCCAGCAGGAGACAGGGTGATCAGCCCCAGCATTTT
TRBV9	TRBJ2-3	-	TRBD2	CASSVGGSADTQYF	TGTGCCAGCAGCGTAGGCGGGAGTGCAGATACGCAGTATTTT
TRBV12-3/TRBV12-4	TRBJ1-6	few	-	CASSPSVGTPLHF	TGTGCCAGCAGCCCGTCGGTGGGTACACCCCTCCACTTT
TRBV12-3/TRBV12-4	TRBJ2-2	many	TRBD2	CASSFGLAGGPKGGTGELFF	TGTGCCAGCAGTTTCGGACTAGCGGGGGGGCCTAAAGGGGGCACCGGGGAGCTGTTTTTT
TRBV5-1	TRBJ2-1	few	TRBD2	CASSSQLAGRHEQFF	TGCGCCAGCAGCTCCCAACTAGCGGGGAGGCATGAGCAGTTCTTC
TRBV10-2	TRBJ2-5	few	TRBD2	CASKGLAGLGLETQYF	TGCGCCAGCAAGGGGCTAGCGGGGCTCGGGTTGGAGACCCAGTACTTC
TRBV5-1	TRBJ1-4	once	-	CASSSAPDSAFFF	TGCGCCAGCAGCTCGGCCCCCGACAGTGCCTTTTTTTTT
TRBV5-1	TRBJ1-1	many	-	CASSLVLGNTEAFF	TGCGCCAGCAGCTTGGTTCTGGGAAACACTGAAGCTTTCTTT
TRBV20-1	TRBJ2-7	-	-	CSARGSNYSYEQYF	TGCAGTGCTAGAGGGTCCAATTACTCCTACGAGCAGTACTTC
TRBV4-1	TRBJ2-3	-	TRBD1	CASSQEGQGRTDTQYF	TGCGCCAGCAGCCAAGAGGGACAGGGGCGGACAGATACGCAGTATTTT
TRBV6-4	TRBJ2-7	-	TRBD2	CASPGAVGGEQYF	TGTGCCAGCCCAGGAGCGGTGGGGGGGGAGCAGTACTTC
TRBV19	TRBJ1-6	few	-	CASSIAALPNSPLHF	TGTGCCAGTAGTATTGCAGCGCTGCCTAATTCACCCCTCCACTTT
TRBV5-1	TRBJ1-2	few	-	CASSLASNYGYTF	TGCGCCAGCAGCTTGGCTTCTAACTATGGCTACACCTTC
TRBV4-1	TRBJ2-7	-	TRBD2	CASSQVVIPTSGSLGQYF	TGCGCCAGCAGCCAAGTAGTTATCCCAACTAGCGGGAGTCTGGGGCAGTACTTC
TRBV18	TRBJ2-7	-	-	CASSPTTGTPGYEQYF	TGTGCCAGCTCACCAACGACAGGGACTCCAGGGTACGAGCAGTACTTC
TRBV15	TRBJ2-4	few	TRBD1	CATSRDRDRALAKNIQYF	TGTGCCACCAGCAGAGATCGGGACAGGGCGCTAGCCAAAAACATTCAGTACTTC
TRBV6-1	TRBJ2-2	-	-	CASTFTETFTGELFF	TGTGCCAGCACCTTTACAGAAACCTTCACCGGGGAGCTGTTTTTT
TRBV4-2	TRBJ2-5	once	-	CASSQAPGGETQYF	TGTGCCAGCAGCCAAGCTCCAGGGGGGGAGACCCAGTACTTC
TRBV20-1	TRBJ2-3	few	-	CSARLGTDTQYF	TGCAGTGCTAGGCTAGGAACAGATACGCAGTATTTT
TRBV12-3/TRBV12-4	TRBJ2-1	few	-	CASSSYGSNEQFF	TGTGCCAGCAGTTCGTATGGGTCCAATGAGCAGTTCTTC
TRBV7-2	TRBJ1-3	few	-	CASSFGVGGNTIYF	TGTGCCAGCAGCTTCGGCGTGGGGGGAAACACCATATATTTT
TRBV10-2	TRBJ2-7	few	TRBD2	CASRGLAGGPEQYF	TGCGCCAGCAGAGGACTAGCGGGGGGCCCCGAGCAGTACTTC